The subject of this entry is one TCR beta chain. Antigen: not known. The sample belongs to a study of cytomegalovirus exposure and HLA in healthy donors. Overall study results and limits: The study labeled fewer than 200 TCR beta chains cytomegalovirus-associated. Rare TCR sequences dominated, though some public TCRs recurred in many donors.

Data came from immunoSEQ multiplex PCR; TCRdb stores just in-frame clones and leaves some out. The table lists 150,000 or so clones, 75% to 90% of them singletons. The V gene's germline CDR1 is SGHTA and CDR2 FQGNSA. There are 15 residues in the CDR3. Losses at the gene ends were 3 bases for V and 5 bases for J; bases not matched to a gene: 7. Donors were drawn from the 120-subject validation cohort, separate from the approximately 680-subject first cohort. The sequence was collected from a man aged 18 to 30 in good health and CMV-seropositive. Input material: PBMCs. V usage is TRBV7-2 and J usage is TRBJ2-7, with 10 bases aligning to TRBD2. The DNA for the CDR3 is TGTGCCAGCAGCTTCTGGACTAGCGGATCCCACGAGCAGTACTTC. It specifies CASSFWTSGSHEQYF.